This T cell receptor beta chain is from a study of Graves' ophthalmopathy and Graves' hyperthyroidism (dated by TCRdb to the late 2010s). For the study in its entirety: Peripheral blood was collected at initial diagnosis, prior to any treatment. To tell Graves' ophthalmopathy apart from Graves' hyperthyroidism, and to predict which patients would progress to ophthalmopathy, the study relied on TCR beta repertoire signatures. In total, 135 blood samples were TCR-sequenced: around 42 ophthalmopathy, 80 or so hyperthyroidism and approximately 17 hyperthyroidism-to-ophthalmopathy patients. A discovery set of 95 to 100 patients (43 ophthalmopathy, 57 stable hyperthyroidism) was enrolled to explore V-J signatures distinguishing ophthalmopathy from hyperthyroidism. For independent validation, a separate cohort was made up of approximately 19 hyperthyroidism patients plus 17 patients who later progressed from hyperthyroidism to ophthalmopathy. T-cell repertoires of thyroid tissue and blood were compared in five or six hyperthyroidism patients. Following sampling, methimazole starting at 30 mg daily was administered to hyperthyroidism patients, and high-dose intravenous methylprednisolone was administered to ophthalmopathy patients. Results and caveats for the whole study, not just this receptor: In cross-validation, the 13-signature model distinguished ophthalmopathy from stable hyperthyroidism with approximately 85% sensitivity and just under 84% specificity, and in the test set the corresponding values were roughly 80% and 76%. No statistical method was used to set the sample size in advance, and the investigators knew which group each participant was assigned to. In validation, the model predicted ophthalmopathy progression with about 70% sensitivity and less than 80% specificity; approximately 12 predicted patients were CT-confirmed with GO in a median of 6.5 months. Most expanded thyroid clonotypes with frequency above 0.001 were also detected in blood, suggesting blood repertoires may reflect the thyroid immune response.

For repertoire sequencing, TCR beta CDR3 regions were amplified from RNA transcripts. The first round of RT-PCR was done with HTBI primers and the Qiagen OneStep RT-PCR kit, and was followed by a second round of multiplex PCR, then size selection and purification. The libraries underwent paired-end sequencing with 100 bp reads on an Illumina HiSeq2000. As for the authors' bioinformatics: SOAPnuke was used for read processing, and reads with adapters, uncalled bases, a mean Phred below 15, or no exact constant-primer or identifier match were discarded. High-quality paired reads were merged with COPE v1.2.5. Each unique nucleotide sequence was treated as a clonotype, and MiTCR v1.1 was used to align the clonotypes to the IMGT TRB V, D and J references. The analysis was limited to V-J combinations with a frequency above 0.0001, which together covered 99.2% of the repertoires. A TCR clonal expansion and chaos score per V-J combination was defined as the ratio of F50 clonal expansion to chaos observed in the TCRdist matrix. Features were reduced by Welch's t-statistics and random forest to approximately 13 V-J combinations, which fed a naive Bayes classifier. The Morisita-Horn index was used to measure how similar the thyroid and blood repertoires were. TCRdb itself trimmed the public reads at Q25 with fastp, ran MiXCR and retained productive beta chains. Under each unique CDR3 protein, matching rows form one entry showing the most common genes and DNA. The V and J calls, along with clone size, are taken from TCRdb and not from the paper's own processing. This sample has about 740,000 distinct CDR3 sequences in its table, and roughly two fifths of those were observed once. 35% to 55% of the sample is held by the ten biggest clonotypes.

There are 12 amino acids in the CDR3, from cysteine to phenylalanine inclusive. The DNA shown is the 36-base CDR3, in frame from base 1. The V and J ends are trimmed by 10 bases and 2 bases, leaving 11 bases between them. CDR1 and CDR2 (ENHRY, SYGVKD) derive from the germline V gene. This clonotype was detected only once. The clone's antigen remains unknown. No base quality information exists; no much larger clone differs at one position. On its own, one read is weak support. Ophthalmopathy patients were characterized by moderately to severely active disease, a Clinical Activity Score of at least 3, a NOSPECS grade of at least 4, and a disease duration under 3 months. Patients with other autoimmune diseases, uncontrolled infections, pregnancy or lactation were excluded. Diagnosis was based on clinical symptoms, serum thyroxine, TRAb, thyroid ultrasound and orbital computed tomography. PBMCs were isolated from about 9 ml of fresh peripheral blood by Ficoll-Paque density gradient centrifugation. Total RNA was extracted with Trizol reagent and quality-checked on an Agilent 2100 Bioanalyzer.

The sequence derives from an adult man with Graves' ophthalmopathy. Sample: peripheral blood. The sequence is built from TRBV10-3 and TRBJ2-5; TRBD1 might be the D gene, on 6 matching bases. CDR3 loop: CATRGTQETQYF. Here is the DNA: TGTGCCACGAGGGGGACACAAGAGACCCAGTACTTC.